This T cell receptor (beta chain) is drawn from a study of vaccination and CD4 T cells after COVID-19. Study as a whole: With a range of 35 to 161, the median interval from diagnosis to drawing post-COVID samples was about 100 days.

The sample's treatment: roughly nine-day PBMC culture with coronavirus spike peptide pools or control peptides (ViraFEST assay). The Oncomine TCR Beta short-read assay was applied to DNA of cultured CD4+ T cells. MiXCR was run by TCRdb on the PCR reads, yielding one entry per CDR3 protein. The sample contains some 16,000 distinct CDR3 sequences, roughly 50% of which appear only once. Remarks on this clonotype: Its antigen is undetermined.

This CDR3 has 14 residues. The germline V gene encodes CDR1 DFQATT and CDR2 SNEGSKA (reference sequence). V lost 4 bases and J lost 2; bases outside the gene matches: 6. The study's findings and limits: Spike mono-reactivity applied to 304 of 307 vaccine-specific clones detected in convalescent patients.

The TCR comes from a human donor who had recovered from COVID-19. This chain links TRBV20-1 with TRBJ2-5; 8 nucleotides agree with TRBD1. The source material was CD4+ T cells from blood, cultured in vitro. DNA of the CDR3: TGCAGTGCTACGGACAGGGTCTCACAAGAGACCCAGTACTTC. Its translation: CSATDRVSQETQYF.